Each of the 25 T cell receptor beta chains below was sequenced from the same sample in a study of T cell responses to AZD1222 COVID-19 vaccine listed by TCRdb under 2021. The library was built by means of the immunoSEQ multiplex PCR assay. Held by TCRdb, this immuneACCESS table contains in-frame sequences only and omits some clones. Under half of the omission traces to an unresolved V gene where checked; the cause of the rest is unknown. The sample has some 130,000 clones on record, 90% to 95% of them singletons. Of the sample, around 7.1% falls within the top ten clones. The time point label here, explained by the study, means: about 28 days (+/-7) after the second vaccine dose. Source: peripheral blood, taken 28 days after the second AZD1222 dose. The receptors originated from an adult who received the AZD1222 COVID-19 vaccine.

This rearrangement joins TRBV27 to TRBJ2-1; TRBD1 matches at 9 bases. Germline loops: CDR1 MNHEY, CDR2 SMNVEV (reference sequence). The junction had 1 base not matched to a gene; V was cut back by 2 bases and J by 8 bases. The CDR3 totals 13 residues. This CDR3 reads CASSLTGGDEQFF. CDR3 DNA: TGTGCCAGCAGTTTAACAGGGGGCGATGAGCAGTTCTTC.

V and J are TRBV5-1 and TRBJ1-6; 9 bases fit TRBD1. The CDR3 spans 14 residues. Germline V gene sequence: CDR1 SGHRS, CDR2 YFSETQ. The J segment lost 7 bases and the V segment lost 6 bases, leaving 5 bases of the junction unmatched. CDR3 region: CASTTGTGNSPLHF. The CDR3 nucleotides read TGCGCCAGCACCACCGGGACAGGGAATTCACCCCTCCACTTT.

The V and J genes are TRBV7-8 and TRBJ1-2; D is undetermined. V lost 5 bases, J lost 3 bases, and 16 bases lay in between. Germline V gene sequence: CDR1 SGHVS, CDR2 FQNEAQ. CDR3 length equals 15 residues. In DNA, the CDR3 is TGTGCCAGCAGCCCAGTTCACGCCCCCCACTATGGCTACACCTTC. Encoded protein: CASSPVHAPHYGYTF.

J is TRBJ1-1 and V is TRBV27; D unclear. In germline, CDR1 is MNHEY, CDR2 SMNVEV (reference sequence). V was pared by 5 bases and J by 4 bases, with 11 bases between. The CDR3 covers 13 residues. CDR3 amino acids: CASSPRLGTEAFF. The DNA for the CDR3 is TGTGCCAGCAGTCCCAGACTAGGCACTGAAGCTTTCTTT.

The J gene is TRBJ1-5, the V gene TRBV2, with TRBD1 matching 7 bases. The CDR3 has 16 residues. Germline-derived CDR1 and CDR2 are SNHLY and FYNNEI. V lost 6 bases and J lost 0; bases outside the gene matches: 8. The CDR3 here is CASRPGTDYSNQPQHF. CDR3 coding DNA: TGTGCCAGCAGGCCCGGGACAGATTATAGCAATCAGCCCCAGCATTTT.

This chain joins TRBV7-2 and TRBJ2-2, with TRBD2 matching 12 bases. V lost 0 bases to trimming and J lost 6 bases; unmatched junction nucleotides: 8. The CDR3 sequence is 18 residues long. The germline gives CDR1 SGHTA, CDR2 FQGNSA. The CDR3 region has the DNA TGTGCCAGCAGCTTAGCTAGACAGCCTAGCGGGGGGGCCGGGGAGCTGTTTTTT. This sequence encodes CASSLARQPSGGAGELFF.

This chain links TRBV10-2 with TRBJ2-2; D is possibly TRBD1 (7 bases). Germline loops: CDR1 WSHSY, CDR2 SAAADI. This CDR3 comprises 16 residues. V shed 4 bases and J shed 2 bases, with 14 bases lying between them. CDR3 sequence (DNA): TGCGCCAGCAGTGTTCAGGGGGGATCAAACACCGGGGAGCTGTTTTTT. Encoded protein: CASSVQGGSNTGELFF.

This clone was counted a single time. J is TRBJ1-6 and V is TRBV19, with 8 bases lining up with TRBD1. Germline trimming cut 3 bases from V and 9 bases from J; bases unmatched to any gene: 4. Germline V CDR1 and CDR2: LNHDA, SQIVND (reference sequence). The CDR3 has 14 amino acids. The CDR3 nucleotides are TGTGCCAGTAGTATTCCCGGGACAGGTTCACCCCTCCACTTT. Translation gives CASSIPGTGSPLHF.

This clone was seen a single time. This chain links TRBV7-2 with TRBJ2-5; 9 positions agree with TRBD2. Trimming took 3 bases from V and 9 from J; bases not matched to a gene: 8. CDR3 length: 14 residues. CDR1 and CDR2 (germline): SGHTA, FQGNSA. Here the CDR3 reads CASSLERGGAAQYF. The DNA for the CDR3 is TGTGCCAGCAGCTTGGAACGCGGGGGGGCGGCCCAGTACTTC.

The table lists this clone with a count of one. The chain uses TRBV6-2 or TRBV6-3 and TRBJ1-1; D is possibly TRBD1 (6 bases). V was pared by 6 bases and J by 1 base, with 12 bases between. This CDR3 contains 14 residues. Germline-derived CDR1 and CDR2 are MNHEY and SVGEGT. The CDR3 spells CASSPGDPNTEAFF. CDR3 coding DNA: TGTGCCAGCAGCCCAGGGGACCCGAACACTGAAGCTTTCTTT.

This clone was detected only once. The chain links TRBV10-3 to TRBJ1-1; D is possibly TRBD1 (5 bases). This CDR3 spans 16 amino acids. Germline CDR1 reads ENHRY; CDR2 reads SYGVKD. The V gene lost 0 bases and the J gene lost 10 bases, with 21 bases spanning the gap. The CDR3 region has the DNA TGTGCCATCAGTGAGTCGATTGTGGGGACCGAATTGGGAGCTTTCTTT. It specifies CAISESIVGTELGAFF.

This chain links TRBV24-1 with TRBJ2-3, with TRBD2 as a possible D gene (5 bases). V dropped 5 bases and J dropped 6 bases, with 8 bases sitting between them. CDR3 length equals 12 residues. CDR1 and CDR2 (germline): KGHDR, SFDVKD. CDR3 loop: CATSVSGDTQYF. As DNA, the CDR3 is TGTGCCACCAGTGTTTCGGGGGATACGCAGTATTTT.

Written as DNA, the CDR3 is TGTGCCAGCAGCCAAAGACGGGACAGGGATGCCTACGAGCAGTACTTC. Encoded protein: CASSQRRDRDAYEQYF. The chain links TRBV4-2 to TRBJ2-7; 9 positions agree with TRBD1. Trimming removed 2 bases from V and 2 bases from J; junction bases left unmatched: 7. The CDR3 runs 16 residues. Germline CDR1 is LGHNA and CDR2 is YNFKEQ.

In DNA form, the CDR3 reads TGTGCCAGCAACCCGAAAAGCCTGACATTTCCAAATTCACCCCTCCACTTT. Translated, it gives CASNPKSLTFPNSPLHF. The rearrangement joins TRBV16 to TRBJ1-6; D remains ambiguous. The V and J ends lost 7 bases and 7 bases respectively, with 23 bases between them. This CDR3 has 17 amino acids. Germline CDR1 KGHSY, CDR2 FQNENV.

This chain joins TRBV3-1 (or the pseudogene TRBV3-2) and TRBJ2-7, with D possibly being TRBD2 (6 bases). The ends were cut back, 4 bases at V and 2 bases at J, with 9 bases in the middle. This CDR3 spans 13 amino acids. CDR1 is LGHDT and CDR2 is YNNKEL in the germline V gene (reference sequence). CDR3 in DNA: TGTGCCAGCAGCCTAGGACTACCCTACGAGCAGTACTTC. The encoded protein is CASSLGLPYEQYF.

The genes are TRBV20-1 and TRBJ1-2; D ambiguous. There are 10 residues in the CDR3. The V end was cut by 5 bases, the J end by 8 bases, with 9 bases between. Germline CDR1 reads DFQATT; CDR2 reads SNEGSKA (reference sequence). DNA of the CDR3: TGCAGTGCTGTAGCGGGCGGCTACACCTTC. The encoded protein is CSAVAGGYTF.

The chain combines TRBV2 with TRBJ2-1; D gene uncertain. This CDR3 spans 12 amino acids. V was pared by 0 bases and J by 9 bases, with 6 bases between. Germline V CDR1 and CDR2: SNHLY, FYNNEI. CDR3 bases: TGTGCCAGCAGTGAAGCGTTCTTTGAGCAGTTCTTC. Its translation is CASSEAFFEQFF.

J is TRBJ2-2 and V is TRBV2; D remains ambiguous. Per the germline V gene, CDR1 is SNHLY and CDR2 is FYNNEI. The CDR3 has 12 amino acids. V was clipped by 8 bases and J by 3 bases, with 7 bases between them. CDR3 protein: CASRLDTGELFF. Here the CDR3 DNA reads TGTGCCAGCCGGTTAGACACCGGGGAGCTGTTTTTT.

This chain connects TRBV6-5 to TRBJ1-1; D unresolved. V shed 8 bases and J shed 2 bases, with 15 bases lying between them. Germline CDR1 is MNHEY and CDR2 is SVGAGI. The CDR3 totals 14 residues. CDR3 sequence: CASLRLKVNTEAFF. DNA of the CDR3: TGTGCCAGCCTACGCTTGAAGGTTAACACTGAAGCTTTCTTT.

V usage is TRBV5-5 and J usage is TRBJ2-2; D unresolved. The V and J ends lost 4 bases and 8 bases respectively, with 18 bases between them. Germline V gene lookup returns CDR1 SGHKS and CDR2 YYEKEE (reference sequence). The CDR3 extends over 15 amino acids. CDR3 loop: CASSQMPSEWGELFF. In nucleotides, the CDR3 is TGTGCCAGCAGCCAGATGCCCTCCGAGTGGGGGGAGCTGTTTTTT.

This clone was detected once. The chain links TRBV5-1 to TRBJ2-3, with D possibly being TRBD1 or TRBD2 (6 bases each). Trimming removed 2 bases at V and 3 bases at J, with 13 bases between. Germline V gene data show CDR1 as SGHRS and CDR2 as YFSETQ. This CDR3 region has 15 residues. The CDR3: CASSFTGRWTDTQYF. In DNA, the CDR3 is TGCGCCAGCAGCTTTACAGGGAGGTGGACAGATACGCAGTATTTT.

The chain uses TRBV6-1 and TRBJ2-7; D is possibly TRBD2 (7 bases). Germline V gene sequence: CDR1 MNHNS, CDR2 SASEGT. CDR3 size: 15 residues. V lost 2 bases and J 2 bases, leaving 13 bases between the germline ends. The CDR3 here is CASSEYPGGTYEQYF. In DNA, the CDR3 is TGTGCCAGCAGTGAATACCCGGGGGGCACCTACGAGCAGTACTTC.

A word on this clone: Distinct nucleotide sequences in the sample also encode this CDR3. This chain links TRBV19 with TRBJ1-1, with 10 nucleotides matching TRBD1. The germline V gene has CDR1 LNHDA and CDR2 SQIVND (reference sequence). The CDR3 length is 15 residues. V dropped 3 bases and J dropped 2; count of bases not matched to a gene: 3. DNA for the CDR3: TGTGCCAGTAGTATGGGGACAGGGGTTAACACTGAAGCTTTCTTT. Amino acid sequence: CASSMGTGVNTEAFF.

The chain has TRBV30 and TRBJ2-7; D perhaps matches TRBD2 (5 bases). Germline loops: CDR1 GTSNPN, CDR2 SVGIG (reference sequence). CDR3 length: 14 amino acids. Trimming removed 7 bases at V and 6 bases at J, with 22 bases between. The CDR3 protein is CASAGAKRLGEQYF. The CDR3 nucleotides are TGTGCCTCCGCGGGCGCAAAGCGTCTGGGCGAGCAGTACTTC.

The chain links TRBV28 to TRBJ1-5; 9 nucleotides match TRBD1. Germline V lookup: CDR1 MDHEN, CDR2 SYDVKM. V lost 4 bases to trimming and J lost 6 bases; unmatched junction nucleotides: 7. The CDR3 covers 15 residues. CDR3 loop: CASSSPGQGVQPQHF. In DNA, the CDR3 is TGTGCCAGCAGTTCACCGGGACAGGGTGTTCAGCCCCAGCATTTT.